In its sample, the clone carrying this T cell receptor (beta chain) was seen a few times. Its antigen is unidentified. This sample was taken from a study of blood T cells in healthy people across ages. Study outcomes and limitations: In the absence of known donor CMV status, changes in expanded clonotypes were possibly confounded.

This CDR3 has 14 residues. The V gene lost 4 bases and the J gene lost 5 bases, with 12 bases spanning the gap. Germline CDR1 MNHEY, CDR2 SMNVEV (reference sequence). The use of a sample-barcoded 5' primer and a J-beta primer mix characterized a second PCR of 7 to 11 cycles. TCRdb fed the 5' RACE reads into MiXCR, producing one record per CDR3 protein. The table shows roughly 1,500,000 distinct CDR3 sequences, with 40% to 50% occurring only once. V and J are TRBV27 and TRBJ2-1, with a weak D call TRBD1 (5 bases). The clonotype was recovered from a woman aged 18-29 years in good health. The sequencing input was blood. CDR3 DNA: TGTGCCAGCAGTTACCGGCGGACAAACAATGAGCAGTTCTTC. This sequence encodes CASSYRRTNNEQFF.